The source of this T cell receptor (beta chain) is a study of control samples from healthy donors and cancer patients. This CDR3 spans 12 amino acids. V was cut by 5 bases and J by 11 bases, with 15 bases left in between. TCRdb's table, derived via immunoSEQ multiplex PCR, lists solely in-frame clones and lacks some. The data show 90,000 to 150,000 clones, approximately 87% seen once. V is TRBV12-3 or TRBV12-4 and J is TRBJ1-2; no clear D gene. The sequenced sample consisted of blood. This clonotype was obtained from a man in his thirties or forties in good health. The CDR3 DNA is TGTGCCAGCAGTCCTTCTCGGGCCTCTTACACCTTC. Encoded protein: CASSPSRASYTF.